This T cell receptor (beta chain) was identified in a study of T cells in localized non-small cell lung cancer. Points from the study as a whole: Increased T cell density in blood showed an association with longer overall survival. Owing to sequencing of a solitary tumor region, heterogeneity cannot be discounted.

Comment on this clone: Its antigen is currently unknown.

The data were produced by immunoSEQ multiplex PCR, yet TCRdb's version contains in-frame clones alone and is incomplete. The sample has tens of thousands of clones; under 95% are singletons. The specimen comprised peripheral blood, sampled before any cancer treatment. The source is a woman aged 35-70 years with stage I lung adenocarcinoma.

The CDR3 sequence is CASSLASTDTQYF. CDR3 DNA: TGTGCCAGCAGCTTGGCTAGCACAGATACGCAGTATTTT. The chain couples TRBV5-4 to TRBJ2-3; D remains ambiguous. Germline assignment: CDR1 SGHNT and CDR2 YYREEE (reference sequence). The CDR3 is made up of 13 amino acids. Between the trimmed V and J ends, which lost 0 bases and 0 bases, there was a span of 2 bases.